The present entry profiles one T cell receptor beta chain with its context. This CDR3 has 12 amino acids. Germline V gene data show CDR1 as MDHEN and CDR2 as SYDVKM. The V end lost 9 bases, the J end lost 3 bases, and 9 bases lay between the germline ends. The record originates from a study of blood T cell repertoires in COVID-19. Across the whole study: T cells, B-cell-depleted T cells, or PBMCs supplied cDNA or gDNA.

In the original workflow: For nucleated cells, counts were estimated from reference gene primer amplification. The table came from immunoSEQ multiplex PCR; TCRdb's copy has only in-frame clones and leaves some out. The V and J calls and clone size come from that table; D and trimming were worked out from the DNA. The data show roughly 91,000 clones, with about three quarters seen just once and around 7% held by the top ten. This TCR was sampled from a man between 70 and 80 years old with acute or convalescent COVID-19. The chain employs TRBV28 and TRBJ2-1; TRBD2 is a possible D gene (5 bases). Sequences were obtained from peripheral blood. This CDR3 is CASGGLYNEQFF. The DNA of the CDR3 is TGTGCCAGTGGAGGCCTCTACAATGAGCAGTTCTTC. Variable domain in full (rest from reference TRBV28 and TRBJ2-1): DVKVTQSSRYLVKRTGEKVFLECVQDMDHENMFWYRQDPGLGLRLIYFSYDVKMKEKGDIPEGYSVSREKKERFSLILESASTNQTSMYLCASGGLYNEQFFGPGTRLTVL.